This TCR beta chain stems from a study of T cells in Graves' hyperthyroidism and ophthalmopathy. RNA transcripts were the template for amplifying TCR beta CDR3 regions. During a first-round RT-PCR of the TCR CDR3, the HTBI primer set was used. TCRdb re-called the multiplex PCR reads with MiXCR, one entry per CDR3 protein. The profile shows 450,000 to 650,000 distinct CDR3 sequences, around 21% of them singletons. Whole-study findings and limits: Blood shared most expanded thyroid clonotypes above 0.001.

CDR3 length: 16 residues. The germline V gene encodes CDR1 MGHRA and CDR2 YSYEKL. Trimming took off 4 bases at V and 4 bases at J, with 19 bases between the two ends. This clonotype was counted at least ten times. Its antigen remains unidentified. Uncontrolled infection, other autoimmune disease, pregnancy or lactation excluded patients. The sequence came from a man between 18 and 35 years old with Graves' hyperthyroidism. The chain couples TRBV4-1 to TRBJ1-2, with D perhaps matching TRBD1 (5 bases). The sample consisted of blood. In nucleotides, the CDR3 is TGCGCCAGCAGCCCACACGCGGGGGAGAGCCCCTATGGCTACACCTTC. Translation: CASSPHAGESPYGYTF.